This TCR beta chain stems from a study of memory CD4+ T cells and cytomegalovirus serostatus. Sequencing used immunoSEQ multiplex PCR; TCRdb keeps in-frame clones, though not all of them. The sample records under 50,000 clones, 60% to 80% being singletons. Single viable CD3+CD4+CD8-CD45RO+ cells were sorted as the memory CD4+ T cells. The V end was cut by 5 bases, the J end by 5 bases, with 8 bases between. The CDR3 runs 12 residues. Germline lookup yields CDR1 MNHNS and CDR2 SASEGT. Sequenced sample: memory CD4+ T cells from blood. The J gene is TRBJ2-3, the V gene TRBV6-1; the D is unclear. The receptor comes from an adult in good health and CMV-seropositive. For the CDR3, the DNA is TGTGCCAGCAGTTGGAGTAGAGATACGCAGTATTTT. Its translation is CASSWSRDTQYF.